These 13 T cell receptor beta chains share one sample of origin, sequenced in a study of blood T cell repertoires in COVID-19. Profiling relied on immunoSEQ multiplex PCR, and the TCRdb table lists in-frame clones only, not all of them. The table has approximately 440,000 clones, less than 95% seen once. Sequences were obtained from PBMCs or T cells enriched from blood (not recorded which). Source of these receptors: a man aged 18-30 years who had recovered from COVID-19.

This chain uses TRBV7-8 with TRBJ1-5, with D tentatively TRBD1 (5 bases). The CDR3 is made up of 15 amino acids. V gave up 5 bases and J gave up 3 bases, with 14 bases separating them. Germline V lookup: CDR1 SGHVS, CDR2 FQNEAQ. The CDR3 DNA is TGTGCCAGCAGCAAAGACAGCGCCGTCAATCAGCCCCAGCATTTT. Amino acids: CASSKDSAVNQPQHF.

The chain combines TRBV30 with TRBJ2-1; TRBD2 aligns across 8 bases. With 4 bases clipped from V and 8 bases from J, the junction kept 10 bases outside the gene matches. CDR3 length equals 14 residues. Germline CDR1 and CDR2: GTSNPN and SVGIG (reference sequence). The CDR3 sequence is CAWKPSGSNHEQFF. The CDR3 DNA is TGTGCCTGGAAGCCCAGCGGGAGTAACCATGAGCAGTTCTTC.

The chain has TRBV19 and TRBJ2-5; D is possibly TRBD1 (7 bases). This CDR3 has 18 amino acids. Trimming removed 5 bases from V and 7 bases from J, with 29 bases in between. From germline, CDR1 is LNHDA and CDR2 SQIVND (reference sequence). The CDR3 sequence is CASSRGDRRLVGHGTQYF. DNA of the CDR3: TGTGCCAGTAGTCGCGGGGACAGACGACTAGTTGGCCACGGGACCCAGTACTTC.

The V gene is TRBV12-3 or TRBV12-4, the J gene TRBJ1-1; D unclear. The CDR3 totals 13 residues. With 6 bases removed from V and 4 bases from J, the gap between germline ends came to 12 bases. This chain's CDR3 is CASRRESSTEAFF. The CDR3 DNA sequence: TGTGCCAGCAGAAGGGAGAGTAGCACTGAAGCTTTCTTT.

The V and J genes are TRBV15 and TRBJ2-7; TRBD2 matches 15 bases. Trimming at V came to 0 bases and at J to 4 bases, leaving 7 bases not matched to a gene. The CDR3 consists of 18 residues. Germline V gene data show CDR1 as LNHNV and CDR2 as YYDKDF (reference sequence). The DNA of the CDR3 is TGTGCCACCAGCAGAGATGCCGGACTAGCGGGAGGGCATTACGAGCAGTACTTC. Translating gives CATSRDAGLAGGHYEQYF.

The V gene is TRBV28, the J gene TRBJ2-7, with a possible D match to TRBD1 (5 bases). The CDR3 spans 12 residues. V was cut by 6 bases and J by 2 bases, with 8 bases left in between. Looked up from germline, CDR1 is MDHEN and CDR2 is SYDVKM. The CDR3 nucleotides read TGTGCCAGCAGGACAGAACCCTACGAGCAGTACTTC. It translates to CASRTEPYEQYF.

This CDR3 is CASSQGTATEAFF. In DNA, the CDR3 is TGCGCCAGCAGCCAAGGGACAGCCACCGAAGCTTTCTTT. The chain joins TRBV4-1 to TRBJ1-1; a weak D match, TRBD1 (6 bases). Trimming pared 1 base from V and 8 bases from J, leaving 11 bases between. The CDR3 covers 13 residues. CDR1 and CDR2 (germline): MGHRA, YSYEKL.

The chain is built from TRBV11-2 and TRBJ1-2; 7 bases align to TRBD1. The CDR3 has 14 residues. Trimming cost V 3 bases and J 5 bases; bases outside gene matches: 6. The V gene's germline CDR1 is SGHAT and CDR2 FQNNGV. CDR3 protein: CASSFGQAGYGYTF. CDR3 DNA sequence: TGTGCCAGCAGCTTTGGACAGGCGGGGTATGGCTACACCTTC.

The rearrangement links TRBV7-9 to TRBJ2-7; D may be TRBD2 (6 bases). In germline, CDR1 is SEHNR, CDR2 FQNEAQ (reference sequence). The CDR3 loop spans 14 amino acids. With 5 bases removed from V and 4 bases from J, the gap between germline ends came to 15 bases. CDR3 in DNA: TGTGCCAGCAGCCCAAGGGCCGGGACTTACGAGCAGTACTTC. It codes for CASSPRAGTYEQYF.

This clone was seen more than once but under ten times. The CDR3 is CARLAGGLKYEQYF. The CDR3 DNA reads as TGTGCCAGACTAGCGGGAGGGCTCAAGTACGAGCAGTACTTC. The gene calls are TRBV6-5 and TRBJ2-7; 13 bases are shared with TRBD2. The CDR3 is 14 residues long. The germline gives CDR1 MNHEY, CDR2 SVGAGI. The V gene end was trimmed by 9 bases and the J gene end by 4 bases; junction bases not matched to a gene: 6.

This chain connects TRBV2 to TRBJ2-2, with D possibly being TRBD1 (5 bases). CDR3 length: 13 residues. CDR1 SNHLY and CDR2 FYNNEI come from the germline V gene. Trimming removed 6 bases from V and 6 bases from J, with 11 bases in between. The CDR3 here is CASSSIRAGELFF. DNA for the CDR3: TGTGCCAGCAGCTCTATCAGGGCCGGGGAGCTGTTTTTT. The full variable domain, rest sourced from reference TRBV2 and TRBJ2-2, is EPEVTQTPSHQVTQMGQEVILRCVPISNHLYFYWYRQILGQKVEFLVSFYNNEISEKSEIFDDQFSVERPDGSNFTLKIRSTKLEDSAMYFCASSSIRAGELFFGEGSRLTVL.

The rearrangement uses TRBV19 and TRBJ1-2; TRBD1 aligns across 9 bases. V trimming: 7 bases; J trimming: 7 bases; junction bases outside the gene matches: 4. CDR1 is LNHDA and CDR2 is SQIVND in the germline V gene (reference sequence). The CDR3 length is 12 residues. CDR3 in DNA: TGTGCCAGTAACGACAGGGGGTTTGGCTACACCTTC. Its protein is CASNDRGFGYTF.

This clone showed up just a few times. The chain couples TRBV4-1 to TRBJ1-2; 7 nucleotides line up with TRBD1. The CDR3 loop spans 12 amino acids. Unmatched junction bases numbered 5, after V lost 3 bases and J lost 10 bases. Germline CDR1 and CDR2: MGHRA and YSYEKL. CDR3 loop: CASSQYTGDYTF. DNA of the CDR3: TGCGCCAGCAGCCAGTACACAGGGGACTACACCTTC.